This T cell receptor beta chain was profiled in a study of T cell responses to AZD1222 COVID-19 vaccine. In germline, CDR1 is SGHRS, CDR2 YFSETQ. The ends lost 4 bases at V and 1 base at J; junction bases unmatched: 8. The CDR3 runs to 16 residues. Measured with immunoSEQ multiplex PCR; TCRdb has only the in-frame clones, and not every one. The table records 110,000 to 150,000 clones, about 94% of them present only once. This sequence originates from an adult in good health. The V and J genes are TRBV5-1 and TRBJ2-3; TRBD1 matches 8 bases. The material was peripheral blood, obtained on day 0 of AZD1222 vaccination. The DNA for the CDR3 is TGCGCCAGCAGCCCGGCCTTGGGACAGGGCACAGATACGCAGTATTTT. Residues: CASSPALGQGTDTQYF.